This TCR beta chain was captured in a study of blood T cell repertoires in COVID-19. About the study: Acute and convalescent COVID-19 samples came from the United States, Italy and Spain. Sample material is recorded as cDNA or gDNA derived from T cells, B-cell-depleted T cells, or PBMCs.

The CDR3 consists of 14 residues. Germline CDR1 is SGHKS and CDR2 is YYEKEE (reference sequence). V lost 4 bases to trimming and J lost 4 bases, with 12 bases between them. The table came from immunoSEQ multiplex PCR; TCRdb's copy has only in-frame clones and leaves some out. The sample has around 330,000 clones, around nine tenths seen once. Sequencing used peripheral blood. The source of this sequence is a woman aged 45-65 years with active or convalescent COVID-19. V is TRBV5-5 and J is TRBJ1-3, with D unclear. The CDR3 region has the DNA TGTGCCAGCAGCCCCCGGGTGGCGGGAAACACCATATATTTT. This sequence encodes CASSPRVAGNTIYF.